This TCR beta chain was observed in a study of tumor and adjacent non-tumor tissue in lung cancer. Across the whole study: Patients comprised eleven to twelve adenocarcinoma, 2 squamous cell carcinoma and 1 small cell lung cancer.

RNA was extracted from bulk tissue without any cell sorting. The normal lung tissue was taken more than 3 cm from the tumor edge. A modified ARM-PCR protocol with three rounds of nested PCR amplified TCRbeta. TCRdb recomputed calls from the multiplex PCR reads with MiXCR, one row per CDR3 protein. The sample shows 90,000 to 100,000 distinct CDR3 sequences, 80% of them seen only once. This clonotype is a singleton in its sample. This TCR was recovered from a man in his fifties or sixties with small cell lung cancer. The sequencing input was distant non-tumor lung tissue.

The CDR3 here is CASSLRARGFEQYF. CDR3 nucleotide sequence: TGTGCCAGCAGCTTGCGGGCGCGGGGGTTCGAACAGTACTTC. V gene TRBV11-2 combines with J gene TRBJ2-7; 7 bases are shared with TRBD2. Trimming at V came to 3 bases and at J to 10 bases, leaving 12 bases not matched to a gene. Germline CDR1 SGHAT, CDR2 FQNNGV. There are 14 residues in the CDR3. Full variable domain (outside the CDR3, taken from reference TRBV11-2 and TRBJ2-7): EAGVAQSPRYKIIEKRQSVAFWCNPISGHATLYWYQQILGQGPKLLIQFQNNGVVDDSQLPKDRFSAERLKGVDSTLKIQPAKLEDSAVYLCASSLRARGFEQYFGPGTRLTVT.